Included here is one TCR beta chain sequence, with context. Its target is not known. The CDR3 has 16 residues. J was trimmed by 0 bases and V by 2 bases; bases with no gene match: 5. Per germline, CDR1 MNHEY and CDR2 SVGEGT. These data originate in a study of T cell responses to AZD1222 COVID-19 vaccine. On the study more broadly: Second doses were pooled across both intervals (about 4 or about 12 weeks).

Overall study results and limits: There were mostly white British donors and more females than males, and clonal diversity was possibly underestimated. Only six or seven AZD1222 recipients tested seropositive at baseline.

Libraries were prepared by immunoSEQ multiplex PCR; TCRdb keeps only in-frame clonotypes and omits some of them. The table has over 120,000 clones, approximately 93% seen once. This TCR came from an adult in good health. The chain uses TRBV6-2 or TRBV6-3 and TRBJ2-7, with 9 bases aligning to TRBD1. This specimen consisted of peripheral blood, obtained on day 0 of AZD1222 vaccination. The CDR3 sequence is CASSYPGQGRSYEQYF. The CDR3 DNA reads TGTGCCAGCAGTTACCCGGGACAGGGACGCTCCTACGAGCAGTACTTC.